The 28 T cell receptor beta chains below were found in one sample sequenced in a study of blood T cell repertoires in COVID-19. Profiling relied on immunoSEQ multiplex PCR, and the TCRdb table lists in-frame clones only, not all of them. The data show 150,000 or so clones, about nine tenths seen once. Sequencing was performed on peripheral blood. The receptor source for this set is a woman aged 70 to 79 with acute or convalescent COVID-19.

DNA of the CDR3: TGCGCCAGCAGCTTGGTGTCTAGCGGGGACTTCTCTGGGGCCAACGTCCTGACTTTC. Amino acid sequence: CASSLVSSGDFSGANVLTF. The chain recombines TRBV5-1 with TRBJ2-6, with 9 bases fitting TRBD2. Germline V gives CDR1 SGHRS, CDR2 YFSETQ. J gave up 0 bases and V 0 bases, and 7 bases lay outside the gene matches. The CDR3 consists of 19 residues. Full variable domain (outside the CDR3, taken from reference TRBV5-1 and TRBJ2-6): KAGVTQTPRYLIKTRGQQVTLSCSPISGHRSVSWYQQTPGQGLQFLFEYFSETQRNKGNFPGRFSGRQFSNSRSEMNVSTLELGDSALYLCASSLVSSGDFSGANVLTFGAGSRLTVL.

This clone was seen just once. This chain uses TRBV5-1 with TRBJ2-3; the match to TRBD2 covers 10 bases. The CDR3 length is 19 residues. The germline V gene has CDR1 SGHRS and CDR2 YFSETQ. V shed 1 base, J shed 0 bases, and the junction held 11 bases outside the gene matches. For the CDR3, the DNA is TGCGCCAGCAGCTTGAAGTCGGTTAGAGCGGGGGGGAGCACAGATACGCAGTATTTT. Translation gives CASSLKSVRAGGSTDTQYF.

This clone is a singleton in its sample. The chain links TRBV20-1 to TRBJ2-3, with D tentatively TRBD2 (5 bases). V lost 3 bases, J lost 9 bases, and 10 bases lay in between. The CDR3 has 11 amino acids. Germline V gene sequence: CDR1 DFQATT, CDR2 SNEGSKA (reference sequence). The CDR3 bases are TGCAGTGCTAGGGACTTGGAGACGCAGTATTTT. It codes for CSARDLETQYF.

The chain couples TRBV7-2 to TRBJ1-3, with a weak D call TRBD1 (6 bases). The CDR3 totals 16 residues. Germline-derived CDR1 and CDR2 are SGHTA and FQGNSA. V was shortened by 3 bases and J by 0 bases, with 12 bases between the two germline ends. The CDR3 region has the DNA TGTGCCAGCAGCTTGACTGACAGGTTCTCTGGAAACACCATATATTTT. It yields the protein CASSLTDRFSGNTIYF.

Here the CDR3 reads CASSVGGNTEAFF. The DNA of the CDR3 is TGTGCCAGCAGCGTGGGGGGGAACACTGAAGCTTTCTTT. The genes are TRBV14 and TRBJ1-1; a possible D gene is TRBD1 (5 bases). The germline gives CDR1 SGHDN, CDR2 FVKESK. This CDR3 comprises 13 residues. V lost 5 bases to trimming and J lost 1 base, with 8 bases between them.

This chain uses TRBV6-6 with TRBJ1-5; TRBD1 agrees at 9 bases. V was clipped by 6 bases and J by 6 bases; unmatched bases: 9. CDR1 is MNHNY and CDR2 is SVGAGI in the germline V gene (reference sequence). The length of the CDR3 is 15 residues. The CDR3, as DNA: TGTGCCAGCAGACCGACAGGGGGTGTGGTTCAGCCCCAGCATTTT. It translates to CASRPTGGVVQPQHF.

The table lists this clone with a count of one. The chain combines TRBV19 with TRBJ2-1; 7 nucleotides line up with TRBD2. V gave up 5 bases and J gave up 1 base; unmatched junction bases: 5. The germline V gene has CDR1 LNHDA and CDR2 SQIVND (reference sequence). This CDR3 spans 15 amino acids. The CDR3 bases are TGTGCCAGTAGTCCGGGGAGGGGATCCTACAATGAGCAGTTCTTC. It translates to CASSPGRGSYNEQFF.

This chain connects TRBV27 to TRBJ2-7, with D perhaps TRBD1 (6 bases). The germline V gene has CDR1 MNHEY and CDR2 SMNVEV (reference sequence). This CDR3 comprises 14 residues. Trimming took 7 bases from V and 1 from J, leaving 14 bases between them. CDR3 sequence reads: CASTNRVTSYEQYV. The CDR3 region has the DNA TGTGCCAGCACAAACAGGGTTACTTCCTACGAGCAGTACGTC.

This clone was counted a few times. The chain couples TRBV2 to TRBJ2-7; possibly TRBD1 for D (5 bases). This CDR3 is built from 15 residues. Per germline, CDR1 SNHLY and CDR2 FYNNEI. V lost 0 bases to trimming and J lost 2 bases, with 11 bases between them. CDR3 in amino acids: CASSEALGAAYEQYF. Here the CDR3 DNA reads TGTGCCAGCAGTGAAGCGCTTGGGGCAGCCTACGAGCAGTACTTC.

The chain employs TRBV2 and TRBJ2-7; TRBD1 matches at 9 bases. Germline CDR1 SNHLY, CDR2 FYNNEI. Trimming took 10 bases from V and 5 from J; bases not matched to a gene: 12. The CDR3 sequence is 14 residues long. Here the CDR3 DNA reads TGTGCCACCACCGGGACAGGGCCTGTCCACGAGCAGTACTTC. Translated: CATTGTGPVHEQYF. Filled out from reference TRBV2 and TRBJ2-7, the complete variable domain reads EPEVTQTPSHQVTQMGQEVILRCVPISNHLYFYWYRQILGQKVEFLVSFYNNEISEKSEIFDDQFSVERPDGSNFTLKIRSTKLEDSAMYFCATTGTGPVHEQYFGPGTRLTVT.

This chain uses TRBV9 with TRBJ2-3; 10 nucleotides match TRBD2. With V trimmed by 0 bases and J by 3 bases, 7 bases remained unmatched. Germline CDR1 SGDLS, CDR2 YYNGEE. CDR3 length: 17 amino acids. CDR3 region: CASSVAPPSGGTDTQYF. For the CDR3, the DNA is TGTGCCAGCAGCGTAGCCCCCCCTAGCGGGGGTACAGATACGCAGTATTTT.

The table lists this clone with a count of one. The chain couples TRBV7-8 to TRBJ2-7; D is possibly TRBD2 (7 bases). Germline V gene sequence: CDR1 SGHVS, CDR2 FQNEAQ. This CDR3 has 15 residues. V was trimmed by 4 bases and J by 4 bases, leaving 17 bases between them. CDR3 protein: CASSSNLGGRYEQYV. Written as DNA, the CDR3 is TGTGCCAGCAGCTCTAATTTGGGGGGGCGTTACGAGCAGTACGTC.

The gene calls are TRBV19 and TRBJ2-2, with TRBD1 as a possible D gene (6 bases). The CDR3 is made up of 15 amino acids. The V gene lost 5 bases and the J gene lost 3 bases, with 13 bases spanning the gap. Per germline, CDR1 LNHDA and CDR2 SQIVND (reference sequence). For the CDR3, the DNA is TGTGCCAGTAGTCCATCGGACAGACACACCGGGGAGCTGTTTTTT. The encoded protein is CASSPSDRHTGELFF.

This chain uses TRBV18 with TRBJ1-3, with 9 bases identical to TRBD1. The CDR3 loop spans 16 amino acids. The trim removed 3 bases at V and 0 bases at J, leaving 3 bases unmatched. The V gene's germline CDR1 is KGHSH and CDR2 LQKENI. As DNA, the CDR3 is TGTGCCAGCTCACCCTGGGACAGGGTCTCTGGAAACACCATATATTTT. Translated, it gives CASSPWDRVSGNTIYF. The whole variable domain, filled in from reference TRBV18 and TRBJ1-3, reads NAGVMQNPRHLVRRRGQEARLRCSPMKGHSHVYWYRQLPEEGLKFMVYLQKENIIDESGMPKERFSAEFPKEGPSILRIQQVVRGDSAAYFCASSPWDRVSGNTIYFGEGSWLTVV.

V and J are TRBV5-1 and TRBJ2-7; 7 nucleotides match TRBD2. The CDR3 has 15 amino acids. Per the germline V gene, CDR1 is SGHRS and CDR2 is YFSETQ. V trimming: 3 bases; J trimming: 0 bases; junction bases outside the gene matches: 6. The CDR3 sequence: CASSWRGGGSYEQYF. For the CDR3, the DNA is TGCGCCAGCAGCTGGAGAGGCGGGGGCTCCTACGAGCAGTACTTC.

In this sample, this clone turned up once. The chain uses TRBV6-5 and TRBJ1-3; 8 bases match TRBD1. Trimming at V came to 4 bases and at J to 5 bases, leaving 7 bases not matched to a gene. CDR1 MNHEY and CDR2 SVGAGI come from the germline V gene. The CDR3 has 15 amino acids. Here the CDR3 reads CASSFGQGRRNTIYF. The CDR3 region has the DNA TGTGCCAGCAGTTTCGGACAGGGACGAAGAAACACCATATATTTT.

CDR3 region: CASSQDPNRAGTGELFF. CDR3 coding DNA: TGTGCCAGCAGCCAAGATCCTAACAGGGCCGGGACCGGGGAGCTGTTTTTT. The chain carries TRBV14 and TRBJ2-2, with D possibly TRBD1 on 6 matching bases. Trimming stripped 0 bases from V and 5 bases from J, with 16 bases between. The CDR3 length is 17 residues. Germline values: CDR1 SGHDN, CDR2 FVKESK.

The gene calls are TRBV7-2 and TRBJ2-5; 9 bases align to TRBD2. Losses at the gene ends were 4 bases for V and 1 base for J; bases not matched to a gene: 13. The CDR3 spans 18 residues. From germline, CDR1 is SGHTA and CDR2 FQGNSA. Written as DNA, the CDR3 is TGTGCCAGCAGCTACCCGCCCAGTTCTAGCGGGGTCCAAGAGACCCAGTACTTC. Amino acids: CASSYPPSSSGVQETQYF.

V usage is TRBV6-5 and J usage is TRBJ1-5; no definite D call. V lost 7 bases and J 0 bases, leaving 13 bases between the germline ends. Germline-derived CDR1 and CDR2 are MNHEY and SVGAGI. CDR3 length: 15 amino acids. CDR3 residues: CASTTLLNSNQPQHF. DNA of the CDR3: TGTGCCAGCACCACCTTACTAAATAGCAATCAGCCCCAGCATTTT.

The genes are TRBV15 and TRBJ2-1; 8 nucleotides line up with TRBD1. This CDR3 is built from 18 residues. Trimming took 0 bases from V and 3 from J; bases not matched to a gene: 10. Germline CDR1 reads LNHNV; CDR2 reads YYDKDF (reference sequence). The CDR3 loop is CATSREAPTGARYNEQFF. The CDR3 region has the DNA TGTGCCACCAGCAGAGAGGCCCCGACAGGGGCCCGCTACAATGAGCAGTTCTTC.

This clone was recorded once. This chain connects TRBV18 to TRBJ2-2; 7 nucleotides align to TRBD1. Germline V CDR1 and CDR2: KGHSH, LQKENI. The length of the CDR3 is 16 residues. V shed 8 bases, J shed 3 bases, and the junction held 12 bases outside the gene matches. CDR3 coding DNA: TGTGCCAGCAACCTCGGCAACAGGGGAGACACCGGGGAGCTGTTTTTT. This gives the protein CASNLGNRGDTGELFF.

The rearrangement uses TRBV28 and TRBJ1-4; D is possibly TRBD1 (6 bases). V was pared by 5 bases and J by 4 bases, with 14 bases between. The CDR3 is 15 amino acids. Germline values: CDR1 MDHEN, CDR2 SYDVKM. CDR3 DNA sequence: TGTGCCAGCAGTCCCCTAACAGGGAGTAATGAAAAACTGTTTTTT. Amino acids: CASSPLTGSNEKLFF. Full variable domain (remainder filled in from reference TRBV28 and TRBJ1-4): DVKVTQSSRYLVKRTGEKVFLECVQDMDHENMFWYRQDPGLGLRLIYFSYDVKMKEKGDIPEGYSVSREKKERFSLILESASTNQTSMYLCASSPLTGSNEKLFFGSGTQLSVL.

This CDR3 reads CASSLRGRGDYGYTF. As DNA, the CDR3 is TGTGCCAGCAGCTTAAGGGGGAGAGGGGACTATGGCTACACCTTC. This chain links TRBV11-2 with TRBJ1-2; a weak D match, TRBD1 (6 bases). Germline V gene data show CDR1 as SGHAT and CDR2 as FQNNGV. This CDR3 spans 15 amino acids. Trimming cost V 2 bases and J 3 bases, with 13 bases left between them.

The chain is built from TRBV4-1 and TRBJ2-1; 8 bases agree with TRBD2. Per germline, CDR1 MGHRA and CDR2 YSYEKL. The CDR3 contains 17 residues. The J segment lost 1 base and the V segment lost 3 bases, leaving 8 bases of the junction unmatched. The CDR3 is CASSQRTSLGSYNEQFF. In DNA form, the CDR3 reads TGCGCCAGCAGCCAGAGGACTAGCTTAGGATCCTACAATGAGCAGTTCTTC.

This chain uses TRBV19 with TRBJ1-1; 7 nucleotides agree with TRBD1. The germline V gene has CDR1 LNHDA and CDR2 SQIVND (reference sequence). The CDR3 spans 11 residues. With 10 bases clipped from V and 7 bases from J, the junction kept 6 bases outside the gene matches. In nucleotides, the CDR3 is TGTGCCACGCAGGGACAGCGTGAAGCTTTCTTT. It codes for CATQGQREAFF.

The J gene is TRBJ2-7, the V gene TRBV3-1 (or the pseudogene TRBV3-2), with unresolved D. The CDR3 consists of 12 residues. Germline-derived CDR1 and CDR2 are LGHDT and YNNKEL (reference sequence). V was pared by 3 bases and J by 6 bases, with 9 bases between. The CDR3 loop is CASSQGPGEQYF. CDR3 nucleotides: TGTGCCAGCAGCCAGGGCCCCGGCGAGCAGTACTTC.

The chain is built from TRBV5-1 and TRBJ2-1, with no clear D. Germline assignment: CDR1 SGHRS and CDR2 YFSETQ. The CDR3 is 15 residues long. The V gene lost 0 bases and the J gene lost 5 bases, with 12 bases spanning the gap. CDR3 coding DNA: TGCGCCAGCAGCTTGGACATCGAATTAAACAATGAGCAGTTCTTC. It yields the protein CASSLDIELNNEQFF.

The rearrangement links TRBV10-3 to TRBJ1-6; 8 bases map to TRBD1. Germline-derived CDR1 and CDR2 are ENHRY and SYGVKD. V trimming: 10 bases; J trimming: 7 bases; junction bases outside the gene matches: 12. This CDR3 has 15 residues. CDR3 sequence reads: CATGGQDLGNSPLHF. For the CDR3, the DNA is TGTGCCACGGGGGGACAGGATTTAGGCAATTCACCCCTCCACTTT.